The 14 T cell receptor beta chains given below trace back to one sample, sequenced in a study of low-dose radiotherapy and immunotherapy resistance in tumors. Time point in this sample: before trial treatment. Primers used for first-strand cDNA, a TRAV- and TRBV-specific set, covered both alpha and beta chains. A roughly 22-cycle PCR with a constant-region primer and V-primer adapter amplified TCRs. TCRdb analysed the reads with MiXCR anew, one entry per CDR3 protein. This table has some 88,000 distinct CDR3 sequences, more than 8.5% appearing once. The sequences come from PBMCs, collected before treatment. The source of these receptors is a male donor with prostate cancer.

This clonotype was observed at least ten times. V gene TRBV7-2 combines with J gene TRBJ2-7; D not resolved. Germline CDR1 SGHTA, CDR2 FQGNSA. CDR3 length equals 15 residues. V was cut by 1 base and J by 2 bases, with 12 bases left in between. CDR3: CASSLGRPDTYEQYF. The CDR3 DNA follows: TGTGCCAGCAGCTTAGGTCGGCCGGATACCTACGAGCAGTACTTC. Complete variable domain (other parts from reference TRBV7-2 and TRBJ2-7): GAGVSQSPSNKVTEKGKDVELRCDPISGHTALYWYRQSLGQGLEFLIYFQGNSAPDKSGLPSDRFSAERTGGSVSTLTIQRTQQEDSAVYLCASSLGRPDTYEQYFGPGTRLTVT.

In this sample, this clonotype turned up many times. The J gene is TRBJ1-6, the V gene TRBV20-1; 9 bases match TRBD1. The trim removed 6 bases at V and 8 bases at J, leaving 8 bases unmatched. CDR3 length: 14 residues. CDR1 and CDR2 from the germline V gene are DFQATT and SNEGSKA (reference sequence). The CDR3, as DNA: TGCAGTGCGGGGACCGGGACAGGGTATTCACCCCTCCACTTT. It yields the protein CSAGTGTGYSPLHF.

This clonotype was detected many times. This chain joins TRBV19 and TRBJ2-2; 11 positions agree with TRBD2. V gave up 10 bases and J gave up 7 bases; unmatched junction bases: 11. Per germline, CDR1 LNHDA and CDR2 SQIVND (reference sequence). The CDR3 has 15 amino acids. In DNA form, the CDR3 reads TGTGCCACTGGGGGACTAGCGGTCATTGGCGGGGAGCTGTTTTTT. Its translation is CATGGLAVIGGELFF.

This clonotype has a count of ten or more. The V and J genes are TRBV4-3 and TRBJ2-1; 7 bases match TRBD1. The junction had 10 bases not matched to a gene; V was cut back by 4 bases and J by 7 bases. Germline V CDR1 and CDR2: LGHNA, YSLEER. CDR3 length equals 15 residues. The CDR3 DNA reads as TGCGCCAGCAGCCCCGTGACAGGGACAAAAAATGAGCAGTTCTTC. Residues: CASSPVTGTKNEQFF.

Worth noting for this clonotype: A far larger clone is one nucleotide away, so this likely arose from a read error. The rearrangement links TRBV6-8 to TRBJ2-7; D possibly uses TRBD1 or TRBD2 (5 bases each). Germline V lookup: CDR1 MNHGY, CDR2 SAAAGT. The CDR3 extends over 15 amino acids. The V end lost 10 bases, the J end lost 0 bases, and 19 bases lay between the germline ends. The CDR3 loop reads CAIRAKGDLSYEQYF. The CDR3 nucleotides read TGTGCCATCCGGGCGAAAGGGGACCTCTCCTACGAGCAGTACTTC.

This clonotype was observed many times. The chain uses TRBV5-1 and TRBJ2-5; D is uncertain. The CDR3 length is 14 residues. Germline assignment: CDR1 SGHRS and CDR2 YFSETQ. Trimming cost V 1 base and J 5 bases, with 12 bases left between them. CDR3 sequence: CASSLLSAPETQYF. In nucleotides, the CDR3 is TGCGCCAGCAGCTTGCTGTCCGCACCGGAGACCCAGTACTTC.

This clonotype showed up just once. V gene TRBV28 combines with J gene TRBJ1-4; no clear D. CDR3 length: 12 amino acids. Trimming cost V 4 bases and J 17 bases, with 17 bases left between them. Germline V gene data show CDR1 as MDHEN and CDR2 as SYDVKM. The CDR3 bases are TGTGCCAGCAGTTCGACTAGGATACTGTTTTTTTTT. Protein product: CASSSTRILFFF.

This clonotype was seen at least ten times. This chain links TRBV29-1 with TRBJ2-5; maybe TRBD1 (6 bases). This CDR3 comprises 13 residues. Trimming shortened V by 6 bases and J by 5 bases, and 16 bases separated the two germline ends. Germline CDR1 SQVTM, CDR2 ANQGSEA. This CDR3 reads CSVATTGWETQYF. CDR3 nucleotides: TGCAGCGTCGCAACCACAGGGTGGGAGACCCAGTACTTC.

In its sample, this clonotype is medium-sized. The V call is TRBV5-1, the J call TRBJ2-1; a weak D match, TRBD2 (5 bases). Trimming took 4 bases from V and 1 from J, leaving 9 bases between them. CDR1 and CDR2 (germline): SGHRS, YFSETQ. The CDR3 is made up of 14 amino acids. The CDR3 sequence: CASSLADSYNEQFF. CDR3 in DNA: TGCGCCAGCAGCCTAGCTGATTCCTACAATGAGCAGTTCTTC.

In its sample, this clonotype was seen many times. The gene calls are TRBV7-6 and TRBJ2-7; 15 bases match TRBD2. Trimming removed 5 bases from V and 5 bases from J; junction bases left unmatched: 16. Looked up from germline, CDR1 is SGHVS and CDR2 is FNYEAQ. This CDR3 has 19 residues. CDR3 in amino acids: CASSAGLAGGLRGSHEQYF. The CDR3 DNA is TGTGCCAGCAGCGCTGGACTAGCGGGAGGGCTGCGTGGATCCCACGAGCAGTACTTC.

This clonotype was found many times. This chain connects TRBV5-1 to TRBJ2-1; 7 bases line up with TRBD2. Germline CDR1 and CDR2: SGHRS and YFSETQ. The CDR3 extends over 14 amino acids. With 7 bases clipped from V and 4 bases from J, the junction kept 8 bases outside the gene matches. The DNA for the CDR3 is TGCGCCAGCGGACCCAGCGGGATGTACAATGAGCAGTTCTTC. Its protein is CASGPSGMYNEQFF.

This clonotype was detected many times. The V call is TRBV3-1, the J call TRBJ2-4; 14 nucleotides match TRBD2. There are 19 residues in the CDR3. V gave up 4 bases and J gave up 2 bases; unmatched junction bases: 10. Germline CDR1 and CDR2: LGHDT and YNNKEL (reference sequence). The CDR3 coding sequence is TGTGCCAGCAGCCTATCCGGGACTAGCGGGAGTGGGACCAAAAACATTCAGTACTTC. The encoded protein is CASSLSGTSGSGTKNIQYF.

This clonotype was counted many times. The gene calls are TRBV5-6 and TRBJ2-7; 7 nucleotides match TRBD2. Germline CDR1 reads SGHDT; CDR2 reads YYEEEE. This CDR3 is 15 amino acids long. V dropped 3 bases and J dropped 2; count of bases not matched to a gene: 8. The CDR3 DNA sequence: TGTGCCAGCAGCTCTCTAGCGGCGGCCACCTACGAGCAGTACTTC. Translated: CASSSLAAATYEQYF.

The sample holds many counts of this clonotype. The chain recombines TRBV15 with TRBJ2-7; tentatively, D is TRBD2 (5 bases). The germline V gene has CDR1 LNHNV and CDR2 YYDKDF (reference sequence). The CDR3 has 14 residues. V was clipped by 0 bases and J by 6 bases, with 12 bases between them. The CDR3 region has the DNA TGTGCCACCAGCAGAGATCGAGGGATTGGCGAGCAGTACTTC. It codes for CATSRDRGIGEQYF.